This TCR beta chain was observed in a study of blood T cells in healthy people across ages. Of note for this clonotype: Its antigen is unidentified.

The use of a sample-barcoded 5' primer and a J-beta primer mix characterized a second PCR of about 7 to 12 cycles. Each CDR3 protein is one row after TCRdb ran MiXCR on the 5' RACE reads. Among roughly 2 million distinct CDR3 sequences listed, roughly 49% were seen once. This CDR3 comprises 12 residues. V was pared by 3 bases and J by 13 bases, with 5 bases of the junction left unmatched. CDR1 is MNHEY, CDR2 SMNVEV, per germline (reference sequence). Study-wide points: The long-lived group displayed more naive CD4+ cells, plus higher diversity, than the aged donors did. Naive and antigen-experienced cells were not separated, limiting conclusive comparison.

The chain is built from TRBV27 and TRBJ2-4; TRBD1 aligns across 8 bases. The TCR was taken from a woman aged 40-49 years in good health. Sequencing was carried out using blood. For the CDR3, the DNA is TGTGCCAGCAGTTTTAGGACAGGGCCACAGTACTTC. Translated, it gives CASSFRTGPQYF.